One T cell receptor (beta chain) is described in this entry. This specimen belongs to a study of blood T cell repertoires in COVID-19. Overall study: COVID-19 samples from acute and convalescent phases originated in the United States, Italy and Spain.

Source study methods: The assay estimated nucleated cells by amplifying reference gene primers. TCRdb keeps only in-frame clones here, not all; method: immunoSEQ multiplex PCR. The V and J calls and clone size are taken from that table; D and trimming were inferred from the DNA. The sample records around 300,000 clones, about nine tenths being singletons. Seattle patients were enrolled during active infection and followed longitudinally. Germline loops: CDR1 SGHAT, CDR2 FQNNGV. CDR3 size: 14 residues. The V end lost 3 bases, the J end lost 2 bases, and 9 bases lay between the germline ends. Sequenced: peripheral blood. This receptor was taken from a woman younger than 45 with COVID-19, enrolled during active disease. J is TRBJ2-3 and V is TRBV11-2, with unresolved D. The CDR3 DNA reads TGTGCCAGCAGCTTGAGTCCTTTCACAGATACGCAGTATTTT. It specifies CASSLSPFTDTQYF.